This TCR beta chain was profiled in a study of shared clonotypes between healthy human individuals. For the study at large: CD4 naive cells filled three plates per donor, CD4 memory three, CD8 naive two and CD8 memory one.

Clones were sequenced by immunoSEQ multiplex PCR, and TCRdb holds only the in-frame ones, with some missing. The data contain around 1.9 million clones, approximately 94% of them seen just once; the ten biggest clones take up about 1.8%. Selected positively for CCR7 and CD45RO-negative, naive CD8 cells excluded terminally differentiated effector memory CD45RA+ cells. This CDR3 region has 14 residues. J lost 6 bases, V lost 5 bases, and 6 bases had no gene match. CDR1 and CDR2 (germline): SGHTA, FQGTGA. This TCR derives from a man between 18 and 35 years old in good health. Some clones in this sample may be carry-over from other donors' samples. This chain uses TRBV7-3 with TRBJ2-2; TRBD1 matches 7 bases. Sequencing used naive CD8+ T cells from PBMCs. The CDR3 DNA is TGTGCCAGCAGCCCCAAGGGGGCCGCCGGGGAGCTGTTTTTT. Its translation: CASSPKGAAGELFF.